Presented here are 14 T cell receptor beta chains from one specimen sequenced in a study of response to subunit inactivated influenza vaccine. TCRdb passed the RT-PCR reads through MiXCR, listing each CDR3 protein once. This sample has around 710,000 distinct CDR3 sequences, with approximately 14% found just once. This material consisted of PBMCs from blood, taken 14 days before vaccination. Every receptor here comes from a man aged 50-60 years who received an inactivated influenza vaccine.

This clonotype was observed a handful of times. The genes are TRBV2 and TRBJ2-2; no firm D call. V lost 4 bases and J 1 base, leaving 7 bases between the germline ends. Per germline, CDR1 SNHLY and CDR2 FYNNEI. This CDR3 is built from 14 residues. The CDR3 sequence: CASSGWRNTGELFF. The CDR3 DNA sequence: TGTGCCAGCAGTGGGTGGAGGAACACCGGGGAGCTGTTTTTT.

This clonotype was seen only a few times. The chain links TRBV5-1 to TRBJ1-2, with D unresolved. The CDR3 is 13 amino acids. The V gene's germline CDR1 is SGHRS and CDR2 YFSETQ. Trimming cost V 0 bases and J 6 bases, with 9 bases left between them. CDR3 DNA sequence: TGCGCCAGCAGCTTGGTGGGCCAGGATGGCTACACCTTC. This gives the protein CASSLVGQDGYTF. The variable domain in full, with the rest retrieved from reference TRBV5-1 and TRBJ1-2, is KAGVTQTPRYLIKTRGQQVTLSCSPISGHRSVSWYQQTPGQGLQFLFEYFSETQRNKGNFPGRFSGRQFSNSRSEMNVSTLELGDSALYLCASSLVGQDGYTFGSGTRLTVV.

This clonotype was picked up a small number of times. CDR3 residues: CASIGTGSYTQYF. As DNA, the CDR3 is TGTGCCAGCATTGGGACAGGGTCATATACGCAGTATTTT. The chain joins TRBV28 to TRBJ2-3; 9 nucleotides match TRBD1. This CDR3 has 13 amino acids. The trim removed 7 bases at V and 7 bases at J, leaving 6 bases unmatched. In germline, CDR1 is MDHEN, CDR2 SYDVKM.

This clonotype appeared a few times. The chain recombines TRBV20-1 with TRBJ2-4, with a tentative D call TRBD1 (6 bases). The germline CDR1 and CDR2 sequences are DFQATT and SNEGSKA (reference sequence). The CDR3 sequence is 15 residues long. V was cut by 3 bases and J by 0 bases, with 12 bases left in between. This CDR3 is CSARWQGLAKNIQYF. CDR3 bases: TGCAGTGCTAGGTGGCAGGGGCTAGCCAAAAACATTCAGTACTTC.

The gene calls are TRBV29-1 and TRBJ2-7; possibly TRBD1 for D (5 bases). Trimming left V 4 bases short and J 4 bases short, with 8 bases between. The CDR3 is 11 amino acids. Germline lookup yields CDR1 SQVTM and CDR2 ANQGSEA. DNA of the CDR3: TGCAGCGTTGGAAGGGGTTACGAGCAGTACTTC. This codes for CSVGRGYEQYF.

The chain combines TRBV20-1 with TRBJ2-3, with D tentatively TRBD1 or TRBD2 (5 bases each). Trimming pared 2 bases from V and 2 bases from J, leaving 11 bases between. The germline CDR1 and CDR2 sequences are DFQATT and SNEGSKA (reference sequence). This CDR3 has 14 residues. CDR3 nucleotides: TGCAGTGCTAGACGGGGCCCCCCCACAGATACGCAGTATTTT. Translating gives CSARRGPPTDTQYF.

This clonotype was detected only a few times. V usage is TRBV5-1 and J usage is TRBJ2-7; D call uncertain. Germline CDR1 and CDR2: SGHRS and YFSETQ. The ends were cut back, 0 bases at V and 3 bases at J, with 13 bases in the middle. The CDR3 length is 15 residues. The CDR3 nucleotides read TGCGCCAGCAGCTTGGAACCGGGTCGCGGCTACGAGCAGTACTTC. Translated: CASSLEPGRGYEQYF.

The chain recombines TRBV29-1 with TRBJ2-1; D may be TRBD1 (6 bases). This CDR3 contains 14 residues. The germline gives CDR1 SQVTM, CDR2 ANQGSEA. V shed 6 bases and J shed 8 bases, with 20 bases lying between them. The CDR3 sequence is CSVSALGGRDEQFF. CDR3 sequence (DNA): TGCAGCGTCTCGGCTTTAGGGGGTAGGGATGAGCAGTTCTTC.

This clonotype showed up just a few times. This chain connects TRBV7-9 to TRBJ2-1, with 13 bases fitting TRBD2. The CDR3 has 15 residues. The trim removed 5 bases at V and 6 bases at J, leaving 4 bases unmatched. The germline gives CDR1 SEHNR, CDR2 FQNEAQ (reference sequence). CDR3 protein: CASSQLAGGSNEQFF. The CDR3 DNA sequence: TGTGCCAGCAGCCAACTAGCGGGAGGGAGCAATGAGCAGTTCTTC.

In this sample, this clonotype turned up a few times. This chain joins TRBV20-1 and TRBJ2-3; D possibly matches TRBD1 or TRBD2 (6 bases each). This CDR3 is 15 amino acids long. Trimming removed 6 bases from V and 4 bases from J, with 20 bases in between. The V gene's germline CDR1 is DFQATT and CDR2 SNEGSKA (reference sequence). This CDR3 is CSATSEGGRADTQYF. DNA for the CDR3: TGCAGTGCCACCTCTGAGGGGGGCCGAGCAGATACGCAGTATTTT.

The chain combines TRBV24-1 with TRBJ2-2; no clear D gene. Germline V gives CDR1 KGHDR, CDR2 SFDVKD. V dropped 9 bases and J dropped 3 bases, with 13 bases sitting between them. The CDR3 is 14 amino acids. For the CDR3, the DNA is TGTGCCACCGCGGCCCCGGCGGACACCGGGGAGCTGTTTTTT. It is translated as CATAAPADTGELFF.

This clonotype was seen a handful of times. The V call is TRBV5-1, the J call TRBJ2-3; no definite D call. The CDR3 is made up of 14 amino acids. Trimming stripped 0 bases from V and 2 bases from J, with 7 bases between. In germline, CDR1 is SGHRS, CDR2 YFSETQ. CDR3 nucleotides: TGCGCCAGCAGCTTGGACAGTTACACAGATACGCAGTATTTT. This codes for CASSLDSYTDTQYF.

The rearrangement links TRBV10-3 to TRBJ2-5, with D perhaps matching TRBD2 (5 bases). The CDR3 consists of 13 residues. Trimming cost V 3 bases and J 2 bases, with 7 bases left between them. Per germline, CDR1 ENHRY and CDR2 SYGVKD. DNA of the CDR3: TGTGCCATCAGTGAAACGGGACAAGAGACCCAGTACTTC. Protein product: CAISETGQETQYF.

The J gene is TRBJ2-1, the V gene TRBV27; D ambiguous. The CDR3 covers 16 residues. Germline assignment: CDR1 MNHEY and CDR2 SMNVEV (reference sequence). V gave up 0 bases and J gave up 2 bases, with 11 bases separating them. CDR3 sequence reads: CASSLSRTAPYNEQFF. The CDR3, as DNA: TGTGCCAGCAGTTTATCGAGGACCGCCCCCTACAATGAGCAGTTCTTC.